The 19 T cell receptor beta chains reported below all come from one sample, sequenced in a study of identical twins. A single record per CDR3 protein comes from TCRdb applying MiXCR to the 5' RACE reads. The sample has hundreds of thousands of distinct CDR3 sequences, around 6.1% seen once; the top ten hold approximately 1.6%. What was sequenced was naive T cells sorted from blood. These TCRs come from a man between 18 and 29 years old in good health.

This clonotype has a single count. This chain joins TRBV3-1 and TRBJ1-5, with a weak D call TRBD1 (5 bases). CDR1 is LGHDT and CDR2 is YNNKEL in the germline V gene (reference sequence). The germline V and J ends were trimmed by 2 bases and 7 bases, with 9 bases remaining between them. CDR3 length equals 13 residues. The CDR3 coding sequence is TGTGCCAGCAGCCAAACAGGCCGGCAGCCCCAGCATTTT. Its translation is CASSQTGRQPQHF.

As DNA, the CDR3 is TGTGCCAGCAGCTCGGGACAGGGGGCCGAGCAGTACTTC. Translation: CASSSGQGAEQYF. The rearrangement joins TRBV7-2 to TRBJ2-7, with TRBD1 matching over 12 bases. J lost 6 bases, V lost 4 bases, and 1 base had no gene match. CDR1 SGHTA and CDR2 FQGNSA come from the germline V gene. The length of the CDR3 is 13 residues.

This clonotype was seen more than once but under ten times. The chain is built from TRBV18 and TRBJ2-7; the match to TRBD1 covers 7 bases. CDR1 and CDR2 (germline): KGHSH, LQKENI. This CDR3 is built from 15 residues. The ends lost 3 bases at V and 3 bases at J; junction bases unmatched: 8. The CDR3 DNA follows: TGTGCCAGCTCACCGACACAGGGGTCCCACTACGAGCAGTACTTC. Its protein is CASSPTQGSHYEQYF.

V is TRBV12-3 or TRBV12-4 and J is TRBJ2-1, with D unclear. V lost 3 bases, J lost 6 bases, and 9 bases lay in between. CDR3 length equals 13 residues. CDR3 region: CASSLSGVNEQFF. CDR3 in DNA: TGTGCCAGCAGTTTGTCCGGAGTCAATGAGCAGTTCTTC.

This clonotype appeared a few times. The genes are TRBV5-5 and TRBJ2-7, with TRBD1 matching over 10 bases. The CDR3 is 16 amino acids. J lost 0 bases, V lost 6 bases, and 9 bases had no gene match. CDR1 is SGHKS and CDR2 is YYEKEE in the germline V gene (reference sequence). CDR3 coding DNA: TGTGCCAGCACCGATACGGGACAGGGGAACTCCTACGAGCAGTACGTC. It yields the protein CASTDTGQGNSYEQYV.

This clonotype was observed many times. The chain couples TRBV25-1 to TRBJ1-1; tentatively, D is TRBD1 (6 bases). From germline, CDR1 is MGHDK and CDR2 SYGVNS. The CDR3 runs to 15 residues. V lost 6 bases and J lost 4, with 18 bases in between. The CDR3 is CASRDDGGLSTEAFF. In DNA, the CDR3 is TGTGCCAGCAGAGACGATGGGGGCTTGAGCACTGAAGCTTTCTTT.

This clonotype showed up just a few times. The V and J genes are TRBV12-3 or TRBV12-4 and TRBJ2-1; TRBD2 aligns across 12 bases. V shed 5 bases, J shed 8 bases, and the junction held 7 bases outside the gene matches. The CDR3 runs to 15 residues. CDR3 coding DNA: TGTGCCAGCAGTGCGACTAGCGGGAGTCCACATGAGCAGTTCTTC. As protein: CASSATSGSPHEQFF.

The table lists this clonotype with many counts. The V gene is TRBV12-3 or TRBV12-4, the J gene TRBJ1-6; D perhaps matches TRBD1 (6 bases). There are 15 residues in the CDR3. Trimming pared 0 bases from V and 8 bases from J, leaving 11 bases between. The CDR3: CASSLAGHNHSPLHF. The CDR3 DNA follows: TGTGCCAGCAGTTTAGCGGGACACAATCATTCACCCCTCCACTTT.

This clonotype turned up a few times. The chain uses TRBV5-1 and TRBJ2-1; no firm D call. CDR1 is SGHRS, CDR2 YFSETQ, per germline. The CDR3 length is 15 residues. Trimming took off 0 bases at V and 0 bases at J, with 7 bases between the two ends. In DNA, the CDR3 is TGCGCCAGCAGCTTGGCCCTCAACTCCTACAATGAGCAGTTCTTC. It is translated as CASSLALNSYNEQFF.

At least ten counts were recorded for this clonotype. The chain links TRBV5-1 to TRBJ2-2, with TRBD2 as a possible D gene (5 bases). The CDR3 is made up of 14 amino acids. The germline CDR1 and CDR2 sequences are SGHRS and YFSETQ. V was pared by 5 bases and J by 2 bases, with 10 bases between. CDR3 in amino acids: CASRAGVNTGELFF. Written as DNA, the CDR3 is TGCGCCAGCAGGGCCGGGGTAAACACCGGGGAGCTGTTTTTT.

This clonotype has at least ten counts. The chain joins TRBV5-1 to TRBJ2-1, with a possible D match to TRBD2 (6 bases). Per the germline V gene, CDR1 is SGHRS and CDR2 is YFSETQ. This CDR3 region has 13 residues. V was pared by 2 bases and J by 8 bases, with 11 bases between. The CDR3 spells CASSLGGSDEQFF. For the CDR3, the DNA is TGCGCCAGCAGCTTAGGAGGGAGCGATGAGCAGTTCTTC.

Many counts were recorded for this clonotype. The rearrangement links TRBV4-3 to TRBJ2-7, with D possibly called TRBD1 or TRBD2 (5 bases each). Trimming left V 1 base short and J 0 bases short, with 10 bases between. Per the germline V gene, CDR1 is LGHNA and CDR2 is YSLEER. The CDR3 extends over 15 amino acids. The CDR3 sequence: CASSQGDASSYEQYF. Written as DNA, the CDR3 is TGCGCCAGCAGCCAAGGGGACGCGAGCTCCTACGAGCAGTACTTC.

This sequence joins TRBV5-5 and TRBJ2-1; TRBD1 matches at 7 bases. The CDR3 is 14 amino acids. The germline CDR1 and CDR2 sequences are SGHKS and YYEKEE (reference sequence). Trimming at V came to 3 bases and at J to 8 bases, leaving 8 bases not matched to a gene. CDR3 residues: CASSSIRGMDEQFF. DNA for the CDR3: TGTGCCAGCAGCTCGATCAGGGGGATGGATGAGCAGTTCTTC.

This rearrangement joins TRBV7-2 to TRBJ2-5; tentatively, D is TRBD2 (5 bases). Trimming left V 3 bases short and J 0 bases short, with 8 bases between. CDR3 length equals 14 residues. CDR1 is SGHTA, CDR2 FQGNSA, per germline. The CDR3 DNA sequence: TGTGCCAGCAGCTTTCGAGGGTACCAAGAGACCCAGTACTTC. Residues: CASSFRGYQETQYF. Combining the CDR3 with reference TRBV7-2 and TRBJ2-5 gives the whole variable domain GAGVSQSPSNKVTEKGKDVELRCDPISGHTALYWYRQSLGQGLEFLIYFQGNSAPDKSGLPSDRFSAERTGGSVSTLTIQRTQQEDSAVYLCASSFRGYQETQYFGPGTRLLVL.

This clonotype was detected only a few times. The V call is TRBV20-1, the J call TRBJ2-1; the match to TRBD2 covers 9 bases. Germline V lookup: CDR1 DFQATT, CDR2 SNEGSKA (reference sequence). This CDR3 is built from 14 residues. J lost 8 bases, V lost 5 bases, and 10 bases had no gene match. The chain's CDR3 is CSAQRLAEGDEQFF. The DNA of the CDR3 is TGCAGTGCTCAGCGACTAGCGGAGGGGGATGAGCAGTTCTTC.

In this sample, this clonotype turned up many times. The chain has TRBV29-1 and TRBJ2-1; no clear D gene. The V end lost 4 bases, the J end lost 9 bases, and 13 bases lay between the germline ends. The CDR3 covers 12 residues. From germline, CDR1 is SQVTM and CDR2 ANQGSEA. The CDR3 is CSVGFWVVEQFF. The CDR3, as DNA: TGCAGCGTTGGTTTTTGGGTCGTTGAGCAGTTCTTC.

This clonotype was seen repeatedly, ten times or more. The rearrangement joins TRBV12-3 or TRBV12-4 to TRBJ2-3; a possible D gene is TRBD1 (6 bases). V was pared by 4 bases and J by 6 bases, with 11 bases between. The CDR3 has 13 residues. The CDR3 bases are TGTGCCAGCAGTTACGCCGGACAGGATACGCAGTATTTT. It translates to CASSYAGQDTQYF.

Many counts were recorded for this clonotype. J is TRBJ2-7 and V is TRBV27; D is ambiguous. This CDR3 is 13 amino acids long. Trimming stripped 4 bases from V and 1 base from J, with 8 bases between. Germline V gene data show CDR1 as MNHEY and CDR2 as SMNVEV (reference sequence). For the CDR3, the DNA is TGTGCCAGCAGTTACTGGAGTTCCTACGAGCAGTACGTC. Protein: CASSYWSSYEQYV.

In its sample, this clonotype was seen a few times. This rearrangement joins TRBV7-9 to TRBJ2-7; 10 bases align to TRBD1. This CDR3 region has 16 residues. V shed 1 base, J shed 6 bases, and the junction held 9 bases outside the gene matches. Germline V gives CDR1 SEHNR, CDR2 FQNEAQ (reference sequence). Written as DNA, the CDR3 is TGTGCCAGCAGCTTAGGACAGGGGGCCGTAGGGGGCGAGCAGTACTTC. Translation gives CASSLGQGAVGGEQYF.